The TCR beta chain under discussion was sequenced for a study of blood T cells in healthy people across ages. Study observations and caveats: CMV status of donors was not determined, possibly confounding expanded clonotype changes.

This clonotype was detected only a few times. The antigen is unknown. Drawing of peripheral blood yielded roughly 10 milliliters from each donor. Sample-barcoded 5' priming and a J-beta primer mix drove a second PCR of about 6 to 11 cycles. One entry per CDR3 protein, called by TCRdb with MiXCR from the 5' RACE reads. The sample holds some 930,000 distinct CDR3 sequences, 25% to 35% seen once. The same sample was also studied in work on T cells of mothers and their children.

This TCR was recovered from a woman aged 35 to 49 in good health. The sequenced sample was blood.

The CDR3 loop reads CASSLGWQGPGEQFF. DNA of the CDR3: TGTGCCAGCAGCTTAGGGTGGCAGGGACCTGGTGAGCAGTTCTTC. The chain couples TRBV7-6 to TRBJ2-1, with D perhaps being TRBD1 or TRBD2 (5 bases each). Trimming shortened V by 1 base and J by 9 bases, and 16 bases separated the two germline ends. The CDR3 runs to 15 residues. Germline V gene lookup returns CDR1 SGHVS and CDR2 FNYEAQ.